A single sample gave rise to the 10 T cell receptor beta chains below, sequenced in a study of neoadjuvant anti-PD-1 for oral cavity cancer. Sequenced by immunoSEQ multiplex PCR; TCRdb stores in-frame clones only, minus some. The sample yields about 32,000 clones, approximately 80% seen once. Time point here: after neoadjuvant nivolumab, at surgical resection. Specimen: PBMCs, collected after nivolumab (anti-PD-1) treatment. These receptors came from a person aged 40 to 85 with oral cavity squamous cell carcinoma.

The V call is TRBV29-1, the J call TRBJ1-1; 10 bases agree with TRBD1. There are 14 residues in the CDR3. V was clipped by 5 bases and J by 0 bases; unmatched bases: 3. Germline CDR1 reads SQVTM; CDR2 reads ANQGSEA. As DNA, the CDR3 is TGCAGCGTTCGACAGGGGGCGGTGAACACTGAAGCTTTCTTT. Protein: CSVRQGAVNTEAFF.

In this sample, this clone is medium-sized. J is TRBJ1-5 and V is TRBV6-1; D unresolved. Per the germline V gene, CDR1 is MNHNS and CDR2 is SASEGT. Trimming removed 5 bases from V and 1 base from J, with 12 bases in between. The CDR3 extends over 15 amino acids. The chain's CDR3 is CASSPDGASNQPQHF. CDR3 nucleotides: TGTGCCAGCAGTCCGGACGGAGCCAGCAATCAGCCCCAGCATTTT.

The chain links TRBV15 to TRBJ1-4; D possibly corresponds to TRBD1 (6 bases). This CDR3 spans 17 amino acids. Trimming took 0 bases from V and 4 from J, leaving 15 bases between them. Germline V lookup: CDR1 LNHNV, CDR2 YYDKDF (reference sequence). CDR3 protein: CATSRDQLGGNNEKLFF. The CDR3 DNA reads as TGTGCCACCAGCAGAGATCAATTAGGGGGAAATAATGAAAAACTGTTTTTT.

CDR3 amino acids: CATSRDLDSGYGYTF. CDR3 nucleotide sequence: TGTGCCACCAGCAGAGATCTGGACAGCGGATATGGCTACACCTTC. The chain uses TRBV15 and TRBJ1-2, with D possibly TRBD1 on 6 matching bases. Germline assignment: CDR1 LNHNV and CDR2 YYDKDF (reference sequence). V was pared by 0 bases and J by 5 bases, with 13 bases between. The CDR3 runs to 15 residues.

This clone was seen only a few times. The chain has TRBV2 and TRBJ2-7; 10 bases map to TRBD1. The CDR3 loop spans 13 amino acids. V trimming: 10 bases; J trimming: 1 base; junction bases outside the gene matches: 4. Germline-derived CDR1 and CDR2 are SNHLY and FYNNEI. In DNA, the CDR3 is TGTGCCACCGGGACAGGGGATTCCTACGAGCAGTACTTC. Residues: CATGTGDSYEQYF. Using reference TRBV2 and TRBJ2-7 for the parts outside the CDR3, the full variable domain is EPEVTQTPSHQVTQMGQEVILRCVPISNHLYFYWYRQILGQKVEFLVSFYNNEISEKSEIFDDQFSVERPDGSNFTLKIRSTKLEDSAMYFCATGTGDSYEQYFGPGTRLTVT.

This clone was detected only once. CDR3 coding DNA: TGTGCCAGCAGCTCCCCGGGTCCGGGCAACTCCTACGAGCAGTACTTC. The encoded protein is CASSSPGPGNSYEQYF. The J gene is TRBJ2-7, the V gene TRBV7-9; D not resolved. The CDR3 has 16 amino acids. Trimming stripped 4 bases from V and 0 bases from J, with 16 bases between. CDR1 SEHNR and CDR2 FQNEAQ come from the germline V gene (reference sequence).

The chain is built from TRBV2 and TRBJ2-6, with TRBD2 matching over 8 bases. Germline lookup yields CDR1 SNHLY and CDR2 FYNNEI. Unmatched junction bases numbered 16, after V lost 8 bases and J lost 4 bases. The CDR3 totals 18 residues. The CDR3 region is CASSDGGVGASGANVLTF. CDR3 bases: TGTGCCAGCTCCGACGGGGGGGTTGGAGCTTCGGGGGCCAACGTCCTGACTTTC.

The chain is built from TRBV9 and TRBJ1-5, with TRBD1 matching 7 bases. The germline CDR1 and CDR2 sequences are SGDLS and YYNGEE. The CDR3 is 14 residues long. Trimming took 2 bases from V and 6 from J; bases not matched to a gene: 5. The CDR3 loop reads CASSVGTDFQPQHF. CDR3 bases: TGTGCCAGCAGCGTCGGGACAGATTTTCAGCCCCAGCATTTT.

This clone was seen more than once but under ten times. The rearrangement joins TRBV7-2 to TRBJ1-1, with D uncertain. Germline V gene sequence: CDR1 SGHTA, CDR2 FQGNSA. The CDR3 totals 13 residues. The V and J ends lost 5 bases and 5 bases respectively, with 12 bases between them. CDR3 protein: CASSAESRTEAFF. Here the CDR3 DNA reads TGTGCCAGCAGCGCCGAGTCGAGGACTGAAGCTTTCTTT.

The chain is built from TRBV7-2 and TRBJ1-2; D is possibly TRBD1 (6 bases). The germline V and J ends were trimmed by 5 bases and 7 bases, with 17 bases remaining between them. The V gene's germline CDR1 is SGHTA and CDR2 FQGNSA. This CDR3 has 14 amino acids. The CDR3 DNA is TGTGCCAGCAGCGTCCCGGGACAACGTGGTGGCTACACCTTC. This gives the protein CASSVPGQRGGYTF.